The 15 T cell receptor beta chains below come from one sample, sequenced in a study of OX40 agonist ivuxolimab in advanced cancers. Clones were sequenced by immunoSEQ multiplex PCR, and TCRdb holds only the in-frame ones, with some missing. The sample consists of fewer than 65,000 clones, around 92% of them appearing once. The specimen was CD4+ or CD8+ T cells sorted from blood, collected in a trial of the OX40 agonist ivuxolimab. These receptors all stem from an adult with an advanced solid tumor such as melanoma, head and neck, liver or kidney cancer.

The gene calls are TRBV27 and TRBJ2-5; TRBD2 agrees at 7 bases. The germline V gene encodes CDR1 MNHEY and CDR2 SMNVEV (reference sequence). The CDR3 runs 14 residues. V shed 5 bases, J shed 2 bases, and the junction held 5 bases outside the gene matches. CDR3 in DNA: TGTGCCAGCAGTACGACTAGCAGGCAAGAGACCCAGTACTTC. Amino acid sequence: CASSTTSRQETQYF.

The CDR3 loop is CASSFTDTQYF. The CDR3 nucleotides are TGTGCCAGCAGCTTCACAGATACGCAGTATTTT. The V gene is TRBV7-9, the J gene TRBJ2-3; D is unclear. Per the germline V gene, CDR1 is SEHNR and CDR2 is FQNEAQ (reference sequence). CDR3 length equals 11 residues. The V end was cut by 3 bases, the J end by 2 bases, with 0 bases between.

This chain connects TRBV15 to TRBJ1-4; 9 bases line up with TRBD1. V dropped 3 bases and J dropped 9; count of bases not matched to a gene: 8. CDR1 is LNHNV, CDR2 YYDKDF, per germline (reference sequence). The CDR3 is 15 residues long. CDR3 in DNA: TGTGCCACCAGCAGGGTTGACAGGGGGGATAAAAAACTGTTTTTT. Protein sequence: CATSRVDRGDKKLFF.

The rearrangement joins TRBV5-1 to TRBJ2-5, with 12 bases that match TRBD2. The V gene's germline CDR1 is SGHRS and CDR2 YFSETQ. The CDR3 runs 15 residues. V was pared by 3 bases and J by 2 bases, with 2 bases of the junction left unmatched. The CDR3 sequence is CASSWTSGAQETQYF. In nucleotides, the CDR3 is TGCGCCAGCAGCTGGACTAGCGGGGCTCAAGAGACCCAGTACTTC.

The V gene is TRBV4-2, the J gene TRBJ2-5; D gene ambiguous. This CDR3 has 13 amino acids. The V end lost 1 base, the J end lost 1 base, and 4 bases lay between the germline ends. Per the germline V gene, CDR1 is LGHNA and CDR2 is YNFKEQ. CDR3 region: CASSQVLQETQYF. The CDR3 DNA is TGTGCCAGCAGCCAAGTTCTCCAAGAGACCCAGTACTTC.

The chain employs TRBV7-6 and TRBJ2-7; tentatively, D is TRBD2 (5 bases). The CDR3 has 13 residues. V was trimmed by 4 bases and J by 2 bases, leaving 9 bases between them. The germline CDR1 and CDR2 sequences are SGHVS and FNYEAQ. CDR3 coding DNA: TGTGCCAGCAGCTCCATCGGGGCCTACGAGCAGTACTTC. It yields the protein CASSSIGAYEQYF. Variable domain in full (rest from reference TRBV7-6 and TRBJ2-7): GAGVSQSPRYKVTKRGQDVALRCDPISGHVSLYWYRQALGQGPEFLTYFNYEAQQDKSGLPNDRFSAERPEGSISTLTIQRTEQRDSAMYRCASSSIGAYEQYFGPGTRLTVT.

The V and J genes are TRBV4-1 and TRBJ2-3; D is perhaps TRBD1 or TRBD2 (5 bases each). There are 16 residues in the CDR3. The germline gives CDR1 MGHRA, CDR2 YSYEKL. V was clipped by 0 bases and J by 0 bases, with 10 bases between them. The CDR3 sequence: CASSQDPGPSTDTQYF. In DNA, the CDR3 is TGCGCCAGCAGCCAAGATCCGGGACCTAGCACAGATACGCAGTATTTT.

The chain joins TRBV6-1 to TRBJ2-7; no clear D. This CDR3 has 13 residues. The V end lost 4 bases, the J end lost 4 bases, and 11 bases lay between the germline ends. The germline gives CDR1 MNHNS, CDR2 SASEGT. This CDR3 reads CASSGITVYEQYF. Here the CDR3 DNA reads TGTGCCAGCAGTGGAATAACAGTGTACGAGCAGTACTTC.

The chain carries TRBV27 and TRBJ2-7, with TRBD2 matching over 13 bases. Germline V gene data show CDR1 as MNHEY and CDR2 as SMNVEV (reference sequence). The CDR3 is made up of 16 amino acids. The V and J ends lost 6 bases and 2 bases, in that order; junction bases with no gene match: 7. Written as DNA, the CDR3 is TGTGCCAGCAGCCTGAGACTAGCGGGAGGTCCCTACGAGCAGTACTTC. Its translation: CASSLRLAGGPYEQYF.

This clone was counted between two and nine times. The V gene is TRBV29-1, the J gene TRBJ1-1; D remains unclear. Germline values: CDR1 SQVTM, CDR2 ANQGSEA. CDR3 size: 12 residues. Trimming cost V 1 base and J 4 bases, with 7 bases left between them. The CDR3 here is CSVEGSTTEAFF. The CDR3 nucleotides read TGCAGCGTTGAAGGGTCGACCACTGAAGCTTTCTTT.

The chain has TRBV9 and TRBJ2-4; 8 bases match TRBD2. V was clipped by 5 bases and J by 7 bases; unmatched bases: 14. The CDR3 covers 16 residues. Germline assignment: CDR1 SGDLS and CDR2 YYNGEE. The CDR3 here is CASSPSSGGGRNIQYF. For the CDR3, the DNA is TGTGCCAGCAGTCCTTCGAGTGGTGGCGGGAGGAACATTCAGTACTTC.

Only one count was recorded for this clone. The gene calls are TRBV9 and TRBJ2-7, with D possibly being TRBD2 (6 bases). CDR3 length: 14 amino acids. In germline, CDR1 is SGDLS, CDR2 YYNGEE. The ends were cut back, 0 bases at V and 4 bases at J, with 11 bases in the middle. CDR3 amino acids: CASSVEAGPYEQYF. The CDR3 DNA follows: TGTGCCAGCAGCGTAGAGGCGGGACCATACGAGCAGTACTTC.

This chain links TRBV11-2 with TRBJ2-5; TRBD1 matches 9 bases. The V gene's germline CDR1 is SGHAT and CDR2 FQNNGV. J was trimmed by 5 bases and V by 1 base; bases with no gene match: 8. The CDR3 has 16 residues. This CDR3 is CASSLVYRGQIETQYF. The CDR3 region has the DNA TGTGCCAGCAGCTTAGTTTACAGGGGGCAGATTGAGACCCAGTACTTC.

The rearrangement uses TRBV19 and TRBJ1-2; D unresolved. Germline CDR1 LNHDA, CDR2 SQIVND (reference sequence). The CDR3 loop spans 12 amino acids. The V end lost 6 bases, the J end lost 0 bases, and 5 bases lay between the germline ends. CDR3 loop: CASSLSNYGYTF. CDR3 nucleotide sequence: TGTGCCAGTAGCCTCTCTAACTATGGCTACACCTTC.

The chain couples TRBV5-1 to TRBJ2-3; D unresolved. Germline CDR1 and CDR2: SGHRS and YFSETQ. V was pared by 4 bases and J by 0 bases, with 12 bases between. CDR3 size: 15 residues. The CDR3 DNA reads as TGCGCCAGCAGCCACATGGACGTTAGCACAGATACGCAGTATTTT. It codes for CASSHMDVSTDTQYF.